This T cell receptor (beta chain) was observed in a study of blood T cell repertoires in COVID-19. The authors' processing: The authors estimated nucleated cell counts from reference gene primer amplification. Clones were read by immunoSEQ multiplex PCR, and TCRdb kept only the in-frame ones, dropping some. V, J and clone size derive from that table, while D and trimming were established from the DNA sequence. The data show approximately 250,000 clones, with over 75% seen just once and 8% to 9.5% held by the top ten. The CDR3 consists of 15 residues. CDR1 is SGHTA, CDR2 FQGNSA, per germline. V lost 3 bases and J 5 bases, leaving 14 bases between the germline ends.

The sequence was collected from a human donor in a cohort sampled during active COVID-19. Sequenced input: peripheral blood. The chain has TRBV7-2 and TRBJ2-1; tentatively, D is TRBD1 (5 bases). CDR3 DNA sequence: TGTGCCAGCAGCTTCAGGGCCGTAGGCCACAATGAGCAGTTCTTC. This gives the protein CASSFRAVGHNEQFF.